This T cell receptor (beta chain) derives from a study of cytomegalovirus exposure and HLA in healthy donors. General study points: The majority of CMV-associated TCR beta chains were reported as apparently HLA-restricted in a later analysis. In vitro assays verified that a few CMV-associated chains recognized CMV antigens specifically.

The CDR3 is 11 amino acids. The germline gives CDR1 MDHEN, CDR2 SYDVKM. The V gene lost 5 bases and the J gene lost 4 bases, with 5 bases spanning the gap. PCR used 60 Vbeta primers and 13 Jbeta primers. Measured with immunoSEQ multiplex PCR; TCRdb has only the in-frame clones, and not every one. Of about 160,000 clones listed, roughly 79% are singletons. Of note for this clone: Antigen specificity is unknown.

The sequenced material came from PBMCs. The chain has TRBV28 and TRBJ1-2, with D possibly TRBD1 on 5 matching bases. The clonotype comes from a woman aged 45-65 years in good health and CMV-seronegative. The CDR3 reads CASSRGYGYTF. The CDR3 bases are TGTGCCAGCAGTAGGGGCTATGGCTACACCTTC.